This T cell receptor (beta chain) was sequenced for a study of OX40 agonist ivuxolimab in advanced cancers. Across the whole study: Those enrolled were roughly 80% male, with a mean age of roughly 62 years and ages from roughly 23 to 79.

The table came from immunoSEQ multiplex PCR; TCRdb's copy has only in-frame clones and leaves some out. The data hold tens of thousands of clones, with roughly nine tenths observed a single time. This CDR3 comprises 15 residues. Trimming left V 1 base short and J 0 bases short, with 11 bases between. In germline, CDR1 is SGHRS, CDR2 YFSETQ. The clonotype was recovered from an adult with an advanced solid tumor such as melanoma, head and neck, liver or kidney cancer. This chain connects TRBV5-1 to TRBJ2-7, with D hard to call. The sample here was CD4+ or CD8+ T cells sorted from blood, taken in a trial of the OX40 agonist ivuxolimab. CDR3: CASSLFTASSYEQYF. The CDR3 region has the DNA TGCGCCAGCAGCTTGTTTACAGCGAGCTCCTACGAGCAGTACTTC.